The 16 T cell receptor beta chains presented below share a single source sample, sequenced in a study of early T cells in non-severe SARS-CoV-2 infection. TCRdb fed the 5' RACE reads into MiXCR, producing one record per CDR3 protein. The sample has approximately 46,000 distinct CDR3 sequences, about a tenth seen once; the top ten hold about 15%. Source material: whole blood. These receptors were collected from an adult who was a healthcare worker with PCR-confirmed SARS-CoV-2 infection or an uninfected control (not recorded which).

V is TRBV27 and J is TRBJ2-2; D is unclear. V lost 6 bases to trimming and J lost 1 base, with 9 bases between them. The CDR3 spans 14 residues. Germline-derived CDR1 and CDR2 are MNHEY and SMNVEV (reference sequence). The CDR3 DNA follows: TGTGCCAGCAGCTGGCTTTGGAACACCGGGGAGCTGTTTTTT. This encodes CASSWLWNTGELFF.

The chain employs TRBV3-1 and TRBJ1-1, with 9 bases matching TRBD1. The CDR3 spans 17 residues. Germline V CDR1 and CDR2: LGHDT, YNNKEL (reference sequence). V shed 2 bases, J shed 3 bases, and the junction held 10 bases outside the gene matches. DNA of the CDR3: TGTGCCAGCAGCCAATTCCGGGACAGGGCTTTGCACACTGAAGCTTTCTTT. It codes for CASSQFRDRALHTEAFF.

The rearrangement uses TRBV18 and TRBJ2-7; TRBD1 might be the D (5 bases). V lost 6 bases, J lost 3 bases, and 12 bases lay in between. The CDR3 covers 13 residues. Germline CDR1 and CDR2: KGHSH and LQKENI. The CDR3 here is CASSRSDSYEQYF. CDR3 coding DNA: TGTGCCAGCTCCCGAAGCGACAGCTACGAGCAGTACTTC.

This clonotype was seen a handful of times. This chain joins TRBV28 and TRBJ1-5; TRBD1 agrees at 7 bases. In germline, CDR1 is MDHEN, CDR2 SYDVKM. With V trimmed by 5 bases and J by 9 bases, 4 bases remained unmatched. The CDR3 contains 12 residues. The CDR3 coding sequence is TGTGCCAGCAGTAAGAGGGGGCGGCCCCAGCATTTT. This codes for CASSKRGRPQHF.

By frequency in the sample, this clonotype is medium-sized. The chain recombines TRBV2 with TRBJ2-1; D ambiguous. The germline V gene encodes CDR1 SNHLY and CDR2 FYNNEI. The CDR3 totals 12 residues. The V and J ends lost 8 bases and 0 bases respectively, with 5 bases between them. In nucleotides, the CDR3 is TGTGCCAGCCTGGGCTCCTACAATGAGCAGTTCTTC. This codes for CASLGSYNEQFF.

This clonotype was recorded many times. The J gene is TRBJ1-1, the V gene TRBV2; D not certain. The CDR3 totals 10 residues. V was clipped by 11 bases and J by 8 bases, with 12 bases between them. The germline gives CDR1 SNHLY, CDR2 FYNNEI. For the CDR3, the DNA is TGTGCCTTTCGCGGGATCGAAGCTTTCTTT. Residues: CAFRGIEAFF.

This clonotype has a count of ten or more. This chain uses TRBV5-5 with TRBJ1-1; D gene uncertain. The germline V gene encodes CDR1 SGHKS and CDR2 YYEKEE (reference sequence). This CDR3 is 13 amino acids long. V dropped 1 base and J dropped 1 base, with 5 bases sitting between them. The CDR3 reads CASSLKRNTEAFF. CDR3 nucleotides: TGTGCCAGCAGCTTGAAAAGGAACACTGAAGCTTTCTTT.

This chain connects TRBV18 to TRBJ1-5, with D hard to call. Germline V gene sequence: CDR1 KGHSH, CDR2 LQKENI. The CDR3 covers 13 residues. V lost 4 bases and J lost 5, with 9 bases in between. This CDR3 is CASSRLEYQPQHF. As DNA, the CDR3 is TGTGCCAGCTCACGCTTGGAATATCAGCCCCAGCATTTT.

This clonotype was observed a few times. V and J are TRBV28 and TRBJ1-1, with D unresolved. Trimming pared 5 bases from V and 6 bases from J, leaving 10 bases between. CDR3 length equals 12 residues. Germline lookup yields CDR1 MDHEN and CDR2 SYDVKM. The CDR3 nucleotides read TGTGCCAGCAGTCCCAGGCGGGCTGAAGCTTTCTTT. This encodes CASSPRRAEAFF.

This clonotype was found many times. The chain couples TRBV29-1 to TRBJ1-2, with D possibly matching TRBD1 (6 bases). The CDR3 totals 13 residues. Trimming shortened V by 6 bases and J by 8 bases, and 19 bases separated the two germline ends. Germline values: CDR1 SQVTM, CDR2 ANQGSEA. The CDR3 loop is CSVPPPQGLGYTF. CDR3 coding DNA: TGCAGCGTCCCTCCCCCACAGGGTTTAGGCTACACCTTC.

This clonotype was seen ten or more times. This chain connects TRBV7-2 to TRBJ2-1; 8 bases agree with TRBD2. Trimming removed 2 bases from V and 7 bases from J; junction bases left unmatched: 4. Germline CDR1 reads SGHTA; CDR2 reads FQGNSA. There are 14 residues in the CDR3. The CDR3 sequence is CASSLKREWNEQFF. DNA of the CDR3: TGTGCCAGCAGCTTAAAGCGGGAGTGGAATGAGCAGTTCTTC.

As regards this clonotype: A much more abundant neighbour one base away suggests this may be a read error. This chain links TRBV20-1 with TRBJ1-1; D remains unclear. Trimming pared 4 bases from V and 1 base from J, leaving 10 bases between. Germline-derived CDR1 and CDR2 are DFQATT and SNEGSKA (reference sequence). The CDR3 runs 13 residues. CDR3 in amino acids: CSATRSSNTEAFF. CDR3 nucleotides: TGCAGTGCTACACGCAGCTCGAACACTGAAGCTTTCTTT.

This clonotype occurred many times. The gene calls are TRBV28 and TRBJ2-7, with 9 nucleotides matching TRBD1. The germline gives CDR1 MDHEN, CDR2 SYDVKM. Unmatched junction bases numbered 11, after V lost 2 bases and J lost 6 bases. CDR3 length: 16 amino acids. The CDR3 nucleotides read TGTGCCAGCAGTTTAGCCTCCGGGACAGGGACTTCCGAGCAGTACTTC. Amino acid sequence: CASSLASGTGTSEQYF.

Ten or more counts support this clonotype. The chain carries TRBV10-3 and TRBJ1-3, with unresolved D. The germline CDR1 and CDR2 sequences are ENHRY and SYGVKD. This CDR3 spans 16 amino acids. Trimming shortened V by 4 bases and J by 0 bases, and 13 bases separated the two germline ends. DNA of the CDR3: TGTGCCATCAGTGCTGGACCGACGAGCTCTGGAAACACCATATATTTT. Translation gives CAISAGPTSSGNTIYF.

This clonotype showed up many times. The rearrangement links TRBV7-2 to TRBJ1-5, with D possibly matching TRBD1 (6 bases). Germline V lookup: CDR1 SGHTA, CDR2 FQGNSA. With 0 bases removed from V and 4 bases from J, the gap between germline ends came to 7 bases. The CDR3 covers 14 residues. Here the CDR3 reads CASSLAGQNQPQHF. The DNA for the CDR3 is TGTGCCAGCAGCTTAGCAGGACAGAATCAGCCCCAGCATTTT.

There are many counts of this clonotype. The V and J genes are TRBV2 and TRBJ2-4; 8 bases match TRBD1. This CDR3 has 14 amino acids. V gave up 6 bases and J gave up 4 bases; unmatched junction bases: 5. Germline CDR1 SNHLY, CDR2 FYNNEI. DNA for the CDR3: TGTGCCAGCAGCGGACAGGGAGCGAAAAACATTCAGTACTTC. It translates to CASSGQGAKNIQYF.